This TCR beta chain was recorded in a study of regulatory T cells in long-lasting Graves disease. Regarding time point: newly diagnosed GD, antithyroid drugs for less than 3 months. RNA from PBMCs was the source of the TCR library. CDR3 size: 14 residues. The V gene's germline CDR1 is LNHDA and CDR2 SQIVND (reference sequence). Trimming at V came to 7 bases and at J to 7 bases, leaving 7 bases not matched to a gene. iRepertoire HTBI primers and Arm-PCR of CDR3 regions built TCR beta libraries. In TCRdb, the multiplex PCR reads were re-called with MiXCR into one record per CDR3 protein. The table shows some 600,000 distinct CDR3 sequences, with approximately 16% occurring only once. In addition, the sample was reused for a study of T cells in Graves' hyperthyroidism and ophthalmopathy. From that paper: TCR CDR3 underwent first-round RT-PCR with the HTBI primer set.

This TCR was recovered from a man younger than 35 with Graves disease. The source was peripheral blood mononuclear cells (PBMCs), collected at new diagnosis, from a patient treated with antithyroid drugs. The V and J genes are TRBV19 and TRBJ2-1; TRBD1 matches at 10 bases. CDR3 DNA: TGTGCCAGTACCGTGGGACAGGGGAGGAATGAGCAGTTCTTC. Residues: CASTVGQGRNEQFF.